The TCR beta chain described here comes from a study of regulatory T cells in long-lasting Graves disease. CDR3 length: 16 amino acids. The germline CDR1 and CDR2 sequences are DFQATT and SNEGSKA (reference sequence). Arm-PCR of CDR3 regions and iRepertoire HTBI primers were the basis on which TCR beta libraries were built. MiXCR, run by TCRdb on the multiplex PCR reads, gives a single entry per CDR3 protein. The top ten clones hold 14% of a sample with some 250,000 distinct CDR3 sequences, 15% to 20% of them seen once. Time point here: newly diagnosed GD, antithyroid drugs for less than 3 months. PBMC RNA was the source of the TCR library. Separately, the same data were catalogued under a study of T cells in Graves' hyperthyroidism and ophthalmopathy.

The rearrangement uses TRBV20-1 and TRBJ2-1, with 9 bases matching TRBD2. TRBJ2-5 explains the end of the DNA better; the J call may be wrong. The sequence derives from a woman in her twenties or thirties with Graves disease. The sequencing here drew on peripheral blood mononuclear cells (PBMCs), taken at new diagnosis, from a patient treated with antithyroid drugs. The CDR3 spells CSAIKEAGGGAETQYF. CDR3 bases: TGCAGTGCTATAAAAGAGGCGGGCGGGGGGGCCGAGACCCAGTACTTC.